Listed here are 26 T cell receptor beta chains from one sample, sequenced in a study of T-cell reconstitution after alpha-beta-depleted transplantation in children. Unique molecular identifiers were used in preparing the TCRbeta library. TCRdb passed the PCR reads through MiXCR, listing each CDR3 protein once. The sample consists of about 270,000 distinct CDR3 sequences, 9.9% of them appearing once. The sample was PBMCs from the stem cell graft donor, taken from the stem cell graft. Every receptor here comes from a human donor who donated a stem cell graft to a child with SCID.

The chain recombines TRBV5-1 with TRBJ1-2; D not resolved. The ends were cut back, 0 bases at V and 4 bases at J, with 7 bases in the middle. This CDR3 spans 13 amino acids. CDR1 and CDR2 (germline): SGHRS, YFSETQ. CDR3: CASSLAQSYGYTF. In DNA, the CDR3 is TGCGCCAGCAGCTTGGCACAGAGCTATGGCTACACCTTC.

This clonotype showed up many times. The chain has TRBV3-1 and TRBJ2-3; TRBD2 agrees at 8 bases. From germline, CDR1 is LGHDT and CDR2 YNNKEL (reference sequence). This CDR3 is 14 amino acids long. V was clipped by 1 base and J by 5 bases; unmatched bases: 2. The CDR3 spells CASSQARGGDTQYF. The CDR3 DNA reads as TGTGCCAGCAGCCAAGCCCGGGGGGGAGATACGCAGTATTTT.

This clonotype came up many times. V gene TRBV4-2 combines with J gene TRBJ2-2; D possibly corresponds to TRBD2 (7 bases). CDR1 and CDR2 (germline): LGHNA, YNFKEQ. This CDR3 contains 14 residues. Trimming cost V 4 bases and J 5 bases, with 11 bases left between them. In DNA, the CDR3 is TGTGCCAGCAGCCCGGGGGGCCGGACCGGGGAGCTGTTTTTT. It translates to CASSPGGRTGELFF.

In regard to this clonotype: A read error is possible here, since a much larger clone lies one base away. The chain links TRBV20-1 to TRBJ2-5; D unclear. The CDR3 length is 11 residues. V lost 6 bases and J 5 bases, leaving 10 bases between the germline ends. In germline, CDR1 is DFQATT, CDR2 SNEGSKA (reference sequence). DNA for the CDR3: TGCAGTGCACTGGAGTGGGAGACCCAGTACTTC. It yields the protein CSALEWETQYF.

Ten or more counts support this clonotype. The V gene is TRBV10-3, the J gene TRBJ2-7; no reliable D call. The CDR3 is 14 residues long. V lost 0 bases, J lost 1 base, and 7 bases lay in between. CDR1 is ENHRY, CDR2 SYGVKD, per germline. The CDR3 DNA reads as TGTGCCATCAGTGAGTCGTTTCCTTCCTACGAGCAGTACTTC. Protein product: CAISESFPSYEQYF.

This clonotype has just a few counts. The rearrangement joins TRBV4-1 to TRBJ2-5; D is possibly TRBD1 (5 bases). V was clipped by 2 bases and J by 1 base, with 11 bases between them. The CDR3 extends over 15 amino acids. The germline CDR1 and CDR2 sequences are MGHRA and YSYEKL. In DNA, the CDR3 is TGCGCCAGCAGCCAACTGGACAACCTCCAAGAGACCCAGTACTTC. As protein: CASSQLDNLQETQYF.

This clonotype was picked up many times. The rearrangement joins TRBV3-1 to TRBJ1-3, with D possibly matching TRBD1 (6 bases). This CDR3 region has 16 residues. Trimming removed 0 bases at V and 3 bases at J, with 12 bases between. Germline V gene data show CDR1 as LGHDT and CDR2 as YNNKEL (reference sequence). CDR3 coding DNA: TGTGCCAGCAGCCAAGAGGGGGCTGTCTTTGGAAACACCATATATTTT. This encodes CASSQEGAVFGNTIYF.

The sample holds a few counts of this clonotype. CDR3 in amino acids: CASIDSINIQYF. CDR3 sequence (DNA): TGTGCCAGCATTGACTCGATAAACATTCAGTACTTC. This rearrangement joins TRBV6-5 to TRBJ2-4; D is unclear. Germline loops: CDR1 MNHEY, CDR2 SVGAGI. With 7 bases removed from V and 6 bases from J, the gap between germline ends came to 10 bases. The CDR3 spans 12 residues.

This chain connects TRBV4-1 to TRBJ1-6, with D unresolved. Trimming pared 0 bases from V and 7 bases from J, leaving 10 bases between. CDR1 is MGHRA and CDR2 is YSYEKL in the germline V gene. The CDR3 loop spans 15 amino acids. The CDR3 DNA follows: TGCGCCAGCAGCCAAGATGGGGTTTTCAATTCACCCCTCCACTTT. Its protein product is CASSQDGVFNSPLHF.

This clonotype was detected ten times or more. This chain links TRBV12-3 or TRBV12-4 with TRBJ2-7; the D gene could be TRBD1 or TRBD2 (5 bases each). The CDR3 is 15 amino acids. V was clipped by 5 bases and J by 0 bases, with 14 bases between them. The CDR3 nucleotides read TGTGCCAGCAGTACCGGGGCTGTAAGCTCCTACGAGCAGTACTTC. Translated, it gives CASSTGAVSSYEQYF.

The genes are TRBV7-8 and TRBJ1-1, with D uncertain. This CDR3 is 16 amino acids long. The germline CDR1 and CDR2 sequences are SGHVS and FQNEAQ. Trimming took 3 bases from V and 3 from J, leaving 17 bases between them. In DNA form, the CDR3 reads TGTGCCAGCAGCTTTGGGGTCATAAACCACGACACTGAAGCTTTCTTT. It is translated as CASSFGVINHDTEAFF.

The rearrangement uses TRBV27 and TRBJ2-1; TRBD2 agrees at 8 bases. This CDR3 has 18 amino acids. Looked up from germline, CDR1 is MNHEY and CDR2 is SMNVEV (reference sequence). V trimming: 8 bases; J trimming: 1 base; junction bases outside the gene matches: 16. DNA for the CDR3: TGTGCCAGCCGACTGACTAGCGCTCTCTCTGGGTCCTACAATGAGCAGTTCTTC. Translating gives CASRLTSALSGSYNEQFF.

To note about this clonotype: This may arise from a read error, as a much more abundant clone is one base away. The CDR3 is CASSLEGVELFF. CDR3 in DNA: TGCGCCAGCAGCTTGGAGGGCGTGGAGCTGTTTTTT. The V call is TRBV5-1, the J call TRBJ2-2; no clear D. This CDR3 comprises 12 residues. Trimming pared 0 bases from V and 10 bases from J, leaving 7 bases between. From germline, CDR1 is SGHRS and CDR2 YFSETQ.

At least ten counts were recorded for this clonotype. The chain uses TRBV20-1 and TRBJ2-7, with 7 bases lining up with TRBD2. The length of the CDR3 is 11 residues. Per the germline V gene, CDR1 is DFQATT and CDR2 is SNEGSKA (reference sequence). V was clipped by 3 bases and J by 7 bases; unmatched bases: 3. The DNA for the CDR3 is TGCAGTGCTAGTAAGGGACTAGAGCAGTACTTC. This encodes CSASKGLEQYF.

This clonotype has just a few counts. The V and J genes are TRBV19 and TRBJ2-1, with D possibly being TRBD1 (5 bases). Germline CDR1 and CDR2: LNHDA and SQIVND (reference sequence). Trimming stripped 3 bases from V and 12 bases from J, with 9 bases between. The CDR3 is 11 amino acids. Here the CDR3 DNA reads TGTGCCAGTAGTATGAACCAGGGGCAGTTCTTC. Its translation is CASSMNQGQFF.

In its sample, this clonotype was seen many times. The V gene is TRBV5-1, the J gene TRBJ1-4; a possible D gene is TRBD1 (6 bases). The germline V gene encodes CDR1 SGHRS and CDR2 YFSETQ. V shed 0 bases and J shed 10 bases, with 7 bases lying between them. This CDR3 contains 12 residues. The CDR3 is CASSLEGVKLFF. CDR3 DNA: TGCGCCAGCAGCTTGGAGGGGGTAAAACTGTTTTTT. The full variable domain, completed using reference TRBV5-1 and TRBJ1-4, is KAGVTQTPRYLIKTRGQQVTLSCSPISGHRSVSWYQQTPGQGLQFLFEYFSETQRNKGNFPGRFSGRQFSNSRSEMNVSTLELGDSALYLCASSLEGVKLFFGSGTQLSVL.

The J gene is TRBJ2-3, the V gene TRBV3-1; 8 nucleotides align to TRBD2. Germline V CDR1 and CDR2: LGHDT, YNNKEL (reference sequence). The CDR3 extends over 16 amino acids. The V gene end was trimmed by 0 bases and the J gene end by 4 bases; junction bases not matched to a gene: 6. Here the CDR3 DNA reads TGTGCCAGCAGCCAAGATGTTAGCGGGATGCCAGATACGCAGTATTTT. Translating gives CASSQDVSGMPDTQYF.

The sample holds a few counts of this clonotype. The chain links TRBV24-1 to TRBJ2-1; D is perhaps TRBD2 (6 bases). Deletions cut 2 bases from V and 10 bases from J, with 11 bases between. CDR3 size: 13 residues. Germline V gives CDR1 KGHDR, CDR2 SFDVKD. CDR3 amino acids: CATSDSAGREQFF. For the CDR3, the DNA is TGTGCCACCAGTGATTCGGCGGGAAGGGAGCAGTTCTTC.

This clonotype was counted a few times. This sequence joins TRBV2 and TRBJ2-3; 10 bases align to TRBD1. The CDR3 consists of 13 residues. J gave up 4 bases and V 8 bases, and 3 bases lay outside the gene matches. Germline lookup yields CDR1 SNHLY and CDR2 FYNNEI. The CDR3 loop reads CASRDRGSDTQYF. CDR3 bases: TGTGCCAGCCGGGACAGGGGATCAGATACGCAGTATTTT.

The chain joins TRBV20-1 to TRBJ1-2, with D unclear. Between the trimmed V and J ends, which lost 5 bases and 4 bases, there was a span of 17 bases. The CDR3 spans 14 residues. Germline CDR1 DFQATT, CDR2 SNEGSKA (reference sequence). The CDR3 DNA is TGCAGTGCTCCCTCCCCGGGGAACGGCTATGGCTACACCTTC. Protein sequence: CSAPSPGNGYGYTF.

This chain links TRBV6-5 with TRBJ2-1, with D possibly being TRBD1 (6 bases). Trimming shortened V by 5 bases and J by 4 bases, and 18 bases separated the two germline ends. This CDR3 region has 16 residues. Germline V lookup: CDR1 MNHEY, CDR2 SVGAGI. The CDR3: CASSTPDRSLYNEQFF. CDR3 in DNA: TGTGCCAGCAGTACCCCCGACAGGTCTTTATACAATGAGCAGTTCTTC.

There are many counts of this clonotype. This chain links TRBV6-5 with TRBJ2-2; D not resolved. CDR3 length equals 13 residues. Germline lookup yields CDR1 MNHEY and CDR2 SVGAGI. V was shortened by 2 bases and J by 0 bases, with 1 base between the two germline ends. CDR3 sequence: CASSYPNTGELFF. The DNA of the CDR3 is TGTGCCAGCAGTTACCCGAACACCGGGGAGCTGTTTTTT.

This clonotype has more than one count but fewer than ten. This chain uses TRBV20-1 with TRBJ2-7; D gene ambiguous. This CDR3 has 13 amino acids. The V end was cut by 6 bases, the J end by 1 base, with 13 bases between. Germline V gene lookup returns CDR1 DFQATT and CDR2 SNEGSKA (reference sequence). The CDR3: CSAPSDGSYEQYF. Here the CDR3 DNA reads TGCAGTGCACCATCGGACGGTTCCTACGAGCAGTACTTC.

The gene calls are TRBV7-2 and TRBJ2-3, with D tentatively TRBD1 (5 bases). V shed 2 bases and J shed 8 bases, with 20 bases lying between them. The CDR3 loop spans 16 amino acids. Germline lookup yields CDR1 SGHTA and CDR2 FQGNSA. Here the CDR3 reads CASSLRLAVGPGTQYF. The DNA of the CDR3 is TGTGCCAGCAGCTTAAGGCTCGCGGTGGGGCCTGGTACGCAGTATTTT.

This clonotype has a handful of counts. V and J are TRBV27 and TRBJ2-5, with D maybe TRBD1 (7 bases). This CDR3 has 16 residues. V lost 10 bases and J lost 4, with 25 bases in between. The V gene's germline CDR1 is MNHEY and CDR2 SMNVEV (reference sequence). CDR3 sequence: CATRKEGAVERETQYF. Here the CDR3 DNA reads TGTGCCACCCGAAAGGAGGGGGCGGTTGAGAGAGAGACCCAGTACTTC.

This clonotype appeared a few times. The chain's CDR3 is CASSSGLAGAQETQYF. As DNA, the CDR3 is TGCGCCAGCAGCTCCGGACTAGCGGGGGCCCAAGAGACCCAGTACTTC. The chain has TRBV5-1 and TRBJ2-5; 13 bases line up with TRBD2. Per germline, CDR1 SGHRS and CDR2 YFSETQ. This CDR3 has 16 amino acids. V was clipped by 3 bases and J by 1 base; unmatched bases: 3.